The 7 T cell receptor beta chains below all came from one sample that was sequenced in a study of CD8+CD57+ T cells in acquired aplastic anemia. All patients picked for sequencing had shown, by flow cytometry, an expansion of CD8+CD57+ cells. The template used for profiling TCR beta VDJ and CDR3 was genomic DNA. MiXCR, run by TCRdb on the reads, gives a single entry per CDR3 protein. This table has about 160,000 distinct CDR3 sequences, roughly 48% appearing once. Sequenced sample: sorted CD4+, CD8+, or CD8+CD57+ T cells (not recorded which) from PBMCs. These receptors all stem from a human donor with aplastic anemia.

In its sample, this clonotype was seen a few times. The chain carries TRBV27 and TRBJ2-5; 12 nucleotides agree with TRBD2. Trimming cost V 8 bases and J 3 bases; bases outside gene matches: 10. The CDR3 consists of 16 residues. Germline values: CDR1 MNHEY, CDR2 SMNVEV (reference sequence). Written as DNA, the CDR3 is TGTGCCAGCGGGTACTCTAGCGGGAGGGCCGAAGAGACCCAGTACTTC. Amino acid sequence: CASGYSSGRAEETQYF.

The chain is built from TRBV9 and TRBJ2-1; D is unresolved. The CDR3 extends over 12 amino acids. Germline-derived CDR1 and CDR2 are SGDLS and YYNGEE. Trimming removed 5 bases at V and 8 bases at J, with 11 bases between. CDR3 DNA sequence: TGTGCCAGCAGTCCCCAGAAGCATGAGCAGTTCTTC. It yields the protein CASSPQKHEQFF.

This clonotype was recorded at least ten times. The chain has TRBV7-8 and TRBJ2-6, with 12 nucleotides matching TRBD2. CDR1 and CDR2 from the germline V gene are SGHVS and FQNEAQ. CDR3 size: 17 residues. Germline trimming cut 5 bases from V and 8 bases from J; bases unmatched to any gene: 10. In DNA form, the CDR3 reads TGTGCCAGCAGCCTAGGACTAGCGGGAATTAGGACCAACGTCCTGACTTTC. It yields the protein CASSLGLAGIRTNVLTF.

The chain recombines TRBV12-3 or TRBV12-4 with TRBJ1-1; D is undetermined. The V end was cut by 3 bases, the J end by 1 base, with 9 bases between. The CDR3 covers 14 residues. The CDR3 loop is CASSFGRSNTEAFF. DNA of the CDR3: TGTGCCAGCAGTTTCGGACGCTCGAACACTGAAGCTTTCTTT.

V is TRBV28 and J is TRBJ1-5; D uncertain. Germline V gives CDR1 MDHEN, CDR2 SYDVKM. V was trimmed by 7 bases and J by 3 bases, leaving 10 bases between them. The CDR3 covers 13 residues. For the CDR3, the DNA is TGTGCCAGCATCGGCAGGCTCAATCAGCCCCAGCATTTT. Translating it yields CASIGRLNQPQHF.

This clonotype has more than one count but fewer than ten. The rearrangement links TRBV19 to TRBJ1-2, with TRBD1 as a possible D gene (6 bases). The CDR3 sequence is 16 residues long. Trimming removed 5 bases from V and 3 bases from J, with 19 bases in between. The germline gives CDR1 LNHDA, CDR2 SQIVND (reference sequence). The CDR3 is CASSGDTGSGDYGYTF. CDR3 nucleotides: TGTGCCAGTAGTGGGGATACCGGGTCAGGGGACTATGGCTACACCTTC.

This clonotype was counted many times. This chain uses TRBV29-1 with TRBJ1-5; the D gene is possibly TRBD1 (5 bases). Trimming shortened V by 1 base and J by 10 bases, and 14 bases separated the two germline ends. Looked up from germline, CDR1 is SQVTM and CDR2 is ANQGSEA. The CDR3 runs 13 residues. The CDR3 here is CSVEGEGEGPQHF. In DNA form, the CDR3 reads TGCAGCGTTGAAGGAGAAGGGGAGGGACCCCAGCATTTT.